The rows below give T cell receptor beta chains drawn from one sample of a study of lymphopenia after photon versus proton radiotherapy. Using immunoSEQ multiplex PCR, the repertoire was profiled, and TCRdb retains in-frame clones only, with some absent. The sample consists of 40,000 to 45,000 clones, approximately 86% of them appearing once. Sequences were derived from peripheral blood, sampled from a patient treated with proton-based radiotherapy. The source of these receptors is a woman aged 70 to 79 with pancreatic cancer. Some clones in this sample may be carry-over from other donors' samples. Both conserved end residues are part of each CDR3. The D gene is left open where the match is weak. For some rows the clone size is stated as once, few or many, or as a class when expanded; others skip it.

V gene	D gene	clone size	CDR3 length	J gene	CDR3 protein	CDR3 DNA
TRBV28	-	-	12	TRBJ2-5	CASSSSGGTQYF	TGTGCCAGCAGTTCCTCTGGGGGGACCCAGTACTTC
TRBV30	-	-	12	TRBJ2-3	CAWSLVSDTQYF	TGTGCCTGGAGTCTCGTCTCAGATACGCAGTATTTT
TRBV11-2	TRBD1	few	19	TRBJ2-7	CASSFRTASTGDSSYEQYF	TGTGCCAGCAGCTTTCGTACCGCCTCGACAGGGGACAGCTCCTACGAGCAGTACTTC
TRBV30	-	-	12	TRBJ1-1	CAWSITGLEAFF	TGTGCCTGGAGTATAACGGGACTTGAAGCTTTCTTT
TRBV11-3	-	-	15	TRBJ2-7	CASSPSSGVSYEQYF	TGTGCCAGCAGCCCGAGCAGCGGAGTCTCCTACGAGCAGTACTTC
TRBV27	-	-	11	TRBJ2-7	CATSDSHEQYF	TGTGCCACAAGTGATAGCCACGAGCAGTACTTC
TRBV5-8	-	-	13	TRBJ1-4	CASSLGQGEKLFF	TGTGCCAGCAGCTTGGGGCAGGGTGAAAAACTGTTTTTT
TRBV2	TRBD2	-	14	TRBJ2-1	CASSVLAGINEQFF	TGTGCCAGCAGTGTTCTAGCGGGTATCAATGAGCAGTTCTTC
TRBV5-1	-	-	14	TRBJ2-3	CASSMLASTDTQYF	TGCGCCAGCAGCATGCTCGCCAGCACAGATACGCAGTATTTT
TRBV19	TRBD2	-	15	TRBJ2-3	CASRILAGGSDTQYF	TGTGCCAGTAGAATACTAGCGGGAGGATCAGATACGCAGTATTTT
TRBV14	-	-	13	TRBJ2-1	CASSLLGNNEQFF	TGTGCCAGCAGCCTGCTTGGAAACAATGAGCAGTTCTTC
TRBV7-9	-	-	14	TRBJ1-2	CASSPPQGSNGYTF	TGTGCCAGCAGCCCTCCACAGGGAAGCAATGGCTACACCTTC
TRBV12-5	TRBD1	-	15	TRBJ1-1	CASGPDRSWNTEAFF	TGTGCTAGTGGTCCGGACAGGTCTTGGAACACTGAAGCTTTCTTT
TRBV7-9	TRBD2	-	17	TRBJ2-3	CASSVTPGLADLDTQYF	TGTGCCAGCAGCGTTACTCCGGGACTAGCGGATCTTGATACGCAGTATTTT
TRBV7-2	TRBD1	once	15	TRBJ1-1	CASSFTTGGEAEAFF	TGTGCCAGCAGCTTTACGACAGGGGGGGAGGCTGAAGCTTTCTTT
TRBV18	-	-	13	TRBJ2-5	CASSPGSQETQYF	TGTGCCAGCTCACCTGGGTCACAAGAGACCCAGTACTTC
TRBV6-5	-	-	15	TRBJ1-5	CASSPTVNGNQPQHF	TGTGCCAGCAGCCCGACAGTCAACGGCAATCAGCCCCAGCATTTT
TRBV27	TRBD1	-	15	TRBJ1-1	CASSPVTGKYTEAFF	TGTGCCAGCAGTCCCGTGACAGGGAAGTACACTGAAGCTTTCTTT
TRBV27	TRBD1	-	16	TRBJ1-6	CASSLSVTGHNSPLHF	TGTGCCAGCAGTTTATCAGTGACAGGGCATAATTCACCCCTCCACTTT
TRBV6-5	TRBD1	once	16	TRBJ1-2	CASSSYSDRVVGGYTF	TGTGCCAGCAGTTCCTACAGTGACAGGGTAGTCGGAGGCTACACCTTC
TRBV5-4	TRBD2	-	16	TRBJ2-7	CASSLAGGSSSYEQYF	TGTGCCAGCAGCTTGGCGGGCGGGAGCTCCTCCTACGAGCAGTACTTC
TRBV19	TRBD1	once	15	TRBJ1-5	CASSDSNRGLQPQHF	TGTGCCAGTAGCGATTCTAACAGGGGGCTCCAGCCCCAGCATTTT
TRBV5-4	TRBD1	-	14	TRBJ1-6	CASSLGQGDSPLHF	TGTGCCAGCAGCTTGGGACAGGGAGATTCACCCCTCCACTTT
TRBV11-2	TRBD2	once	14	TRBJ2-7	CASSLLTSSLEQYF	TGTGCCAGCAGCTTACTGACTAGCTCCCTCGAGCAGTACTTC
TRBV30	-	-	13	TRBJ2-7	CAWRAQGIYEQYF	TGTGCCTGGAGAGCCCAGGGAATTTACGAGCAGTACTTC
TRBV10-3	TRBD1	-	14	TRBJ1-5	CAISDGQGYQPQHF	TGTGCCATCAGTGATGGACAGGGTTATCAGCCCCAGCATTTT
TRBV5-1	-	-	15	TRBJ1-1	CASSLSVTGNTEAFF	TGCGCCAGCAGCTTGTCGGTCACAGGCAACACTGAAGCTTTCTTT
TRBV30	-	-	13	TRBJ1-1	CAWNPSGNTEAFF	TGTGCCTGGAATCCCTCCGGGAACACTGAAGCTTTCTTT
TRBV28	TRBD1	few	16	TRBJ2-3	CASRTSGTGGADTQYF	TGTGCCAGCAGAACCTCCGGGACAGGGGGCGCAGATACGCAGTATTTT
TRBV30	-	-	14	TRBJ1-2	CAWTRDLPNYGYTF	TGTGCCTGGACTAGGGACCTGCCTAACTATGGCTACACCTTC
TRBV12-5	TRBD1	-	14	TRBJ2-1	CASGLGTGGGEQFF	TGTGCTAGTGGTTTGGGGACAGGGGGTGGTGAGCAGTTCTTC
TRBV19	-	-	9	TRBJ2-7	CATQGEQYF	TGTGCCACACAGGGCGAGCAGTACTTC
TRBV4-3	-	-	14	TRBJ1-1	CASSRAGVNTEAFF	TGCGCCAGCAGCCGTGCGGGCGTGAACACTGAAGCTTTCTTT
TRBV19	-	few	13	TRBJ1-1	CASSVWANTEAFF	TGTGCCAGTAGTGTTTGGGCGAACACTGAAGCTTTCTTT
TRBV11-2	TRBD1	-	15	TRBJ2-7	CASSFPGQTTYEQYF	TGTGCCAGCAGCTTTCCGGGACAGACGACCTACGAGCAGTACTTC
TRBV28	-	-	15	TRBJ2-7	CASRSWDGSSYEQYF	TGTGCCAGCAGGTCTTGGGACGGGAGCTCCTACGAGCAGTACTTC